A selection of T cell receptor beta chains follows, all from one sample in a study of blood T cell repertoires in COVID-19. The method was immunoSEQ multiplex PCR; TCRdb's version includes in-frame clones alone and lacks a portion of them. This table has roughly 69,000 clones, around 80% appearing once. The sample comprised peripheral blood. These receptors all come from a human donor in a cohort sampled during active COVID-19. Each CDR3 is given with its conserved first and last residue. Each record gives: clone size, D gene, V gene, J gene, CDR3 protein, CDR3 DNA. D genes are given only for firm matches. Clone size is stated in some rows and not others, as once, few, many or a class when expanded.

>.|.|TRBV5-4|TRBJ2-5
CASTPLGHSQETQYF
TGTGCCAGCACCCCACTGGGACACTCACAAGAGACCCAGTACTTC
>.|TRBD1|TRBV7-9|TRBJ2-7
CASSFETGGFYEQYF
TGTGCCAGCAGCTTCGAGACAGGGGGCTTCTACGAGCAGTACTTC
>.|TRBD1|TRBV6-2/TRBV6-3|TRBJ2-5
CASSQTGSQETQYF
TGTGCCAGCAGTCAGACAGGGTCTCAAGAGACCCAGTACTTC
>.|.|TRBV7-6|TRBJ2-2
CASSLTAGWGELFF
TGTGCCAGCAGCTTAACCGCGGGGTGGGGTGAGCTGTTTTTT
>.|.|TRBV18|TRBJ1-1
CASSKAGAAEAFF
TGTGCCAGCTCCAAAGCTGGGGCAGCTGAAGCTTTCTTT
>.|.|TRBV30|TRBJ1-5
CAWSVGHNQPQHF
TGTGCCTGGAGTGTGGGACATAATCAGCCCCAGCATTTT
>.|.|TRBV6-2/TRBV6-3|TRBJ2-3
CASSHQRNLDTQYF
TGTGCCAGCAGCCATCAGAGGAATTTAGATACGCAGTATTTT
>.|TRBD2|TRBV7-2|TRBJ2-7
CASSFAGTSGRMAYEQYF
TGTGCCAGCAGCTTCGCCGGGACTAGCGGGAGAATGGCCTACGAGCAGTACTTC
>.|TRBD2|TRBV6-5|TRBJ2-1
CASSRGLGSYNEQFF
TGTGCCAGCAGCCGCGGACTAGGATCCTACAATGAGCAGTTCTTC
>.|.|TRBV3-1/TRBV3-2|TRBJ1-1
CASSQARYRLNTEAFF
TGTGCCAGCAGCCAAGCCCGGTACAGGTTGAACACTGAAGCTTTCTTT
>.|.|TRBV11-2|TRBJ1-1
CASSLEPDSEAFF
TGTGCCAGCAGCTTAGAGCCGGACAGTGAAGCTTTCTTT
>.|TRBD1|TRBV13|TRBJ2-1
CASSLTGPTYNEQFF
TGTGCCAGCAGCTTGACAGGGCCGACCTACAATGAGCAGTTCTTC
>.|.|TRBV19|TRBJ1-2
CASSQGQIFYGYTF
TGTGCCAGTAGTCAAGGACAGATCTTCTATGGCTACACCTTC
>.|TRBD2|TRBV11-3|TRBJ2-3
CASSPTSGGFGDTQYF
TGTGCCAGCAGCCCTACTAGCGGGGGGTTCGGAGATACGCAGTATTTT
>.|TRBD1|TRBV11-2|TRBJ1-1
CASREQGTEAFF
TGTGCCAGCAGGGAACAGGGGACTGAAGCTTTCTTT
>.|.|TRBV25-1|TRBJ1-2
CASRGNYGYTF
TGTGCCAGCCGGGGGAACTATGGCTACACCTTC
>.|TRBD1|TRBV7-9|TRBJ2-7
CASSVRDSKPYEQYF
TGTGCCAGCAGCGTCCGGGACAGTAAACCCTACGAGCAGTACTTC
>.|.|TRBV10-2|TRBJ1-1
CASSEKRTALMNTEAFF
TGCGCCAGCAGTGAAAAAAGGACAGCTTTAATGAACACTGAAGCTTTCTTT
>.|TRBD2|TRBV15|TRBJ2-5
CATSRAPGTSGAETQYF
TGTGCCACCAGCAGAGCCCCCGGGACTAGCGGGGCTGAGACCCAGTACTTC
>.|.|TRBV9|TRBJ2-7
CASSVWGGMGEQYF
TGTGCCAGCAGCGTTTGGGGCGGGATGGGGGAGCAGTACTTC
>.|.|TRBV28|TRBJ1-1
CASSFTELRGAFF
TGTGCCAGCAGTTTTACCGAACTGCGAGGAGCTTTCTTT
>.|TRBD1|TRBV5-1|TRBJ2-7
CASSSGQAFYEQYF
TGCGCCAGCAGCTCCGGACAGGCGTTCTACGAGCAGTACTTC
>.|.|TRBV5-5|TRBJ1-5
CASSLDLLLTRGGQPQHF
TGTGCCAGCAGCTTGGACCTCTTATTGACCCGAGGGGGTCAGCCCCAGCATTTT
>.|TRBD1|TRBV5-4|TRBJ1-2
CASSLDGTVIYGYTF
TGTGCCAGCAGCTTGGATGGGACAGTAATCTATGGCTACACCTTC
>.|TRBD2|TRBV7-2|TRBJ2-1
CASSSQAGVGGEFF
TGTGCCAGCAGCTCTCAAGCGGGGGTGGGAGGTGAGTTCTTC
>.|.|TRBV20-1|TRBJ1-2
CSASDYGYTF
TGCAGTGCTAGCGACTATGGCTACACCTTC
>.|TRBD1|TRBV15|TRBJ2-7
CATGLKDRVGEQYF
TGTGCCACCGGTTTGAAAGACAGGGTCGGCGAGCAGTACTTC
>.|TRBD1|TRBV28|TRBJ1-1
CASSLTGSQTEAFF
TGTGCCAGCAGCCTGACAGGGAGTCAAACTGAAGCTTTCTTT
>.|TRBD1|TRBV9|TRBJ1-1
CASSTGQGSTEAFF
TGTGCCAGCAGCACCGGACAGGGATCAACTGAAGCTTTCTTT
>once|.|TRBV19|TRBJ2-3
CASSIGTSLTDTQYF
TGTGCCAGTAGTATAGGCACTAGTCTCACAGATACGCAGTATTTT
>.|.|TRBV27|TRBJ1-5
CASSPRQRNQPQHF
TGTGCCAGCAGTCCCCGACAGCGAAATCAGCCCCAGCATTTT
>.|TRBD1|TRBV19|TRBJ1-5
CASRGWDRGMDQPQHF
TGTGCCAGTAGAGGGTGGGACAGGGGAATGGATCAGCCCCAGCATTTT
>.|TRBD1|TRBV30|TRBJ1-1
CAWRGQGVTEAFF
TGTGCCTGGAGAGGGCAGGGGGTCACTGAAGCTTTCTTT
>.|TRBD1|TRBV6-4|TRBJ1-4
CASSELSDRGNEKLFF
TGTGCCAGCAGTGAACTATCGGACAGGGGAAATGAAAAACTGTTTTTT
>few|.|TRBV10-3|TRBJ2-7
CAISESDEGSADEQYF
TGTGCCATCAGTGAGTCGGACGAGGGTTCGGCCGACGAGCAGTACTTC
>.|TRBD2|TRBV5-1|TRBJ2-2
CASSKTSESTGELFF
TGCGCCAGCTCCAAAACTAGCGAAAGCACCGGGGAGCTGTTTTTT
>.|.|TRBV2|TRBJ2-5
CASKGVGETQYF
TGTGCCAGCAAGGGGGTAGGAGAGACCCAGTACTTC
>.|.|TRBV7-9|TRBJ2-7
CASSPADSSYEQYF
TGTGCCAGCAGCCCTGCGGACAGCTCCTACGAGCAGTACTTC
>.|.|TRBV9|TRBJ2-1
CASSPIATSESNEQFF
TGTGCCAGCAGCCCCATAGCCACCTCTGAGAGCAATGAGCAGTTCTTC